This entry concerns a single T cell receptor (beta chain). Sequencing was performed with immunoSEQ multiplex PCR; in TCRdb, only in-frame clones are kept and a portion is missing. The repertoire holds around 100,000 clones, with about 89% as singletons. These data are taken from a study of blood T cell repertoires in COVID-19. The germline gives CDR1 SGHDT, CDR2 YYEEEE. CDR3 length: 14 residues. V dropped 2 bases and J dropped 4 bases, with 11 bases sitting between them. V gene TRBV5-6 combines with J gene TRBJ2-3; possibly TRBD1 for D (5 bases). Sequences were obtained from peripheral blood. This receptor was obtained from a man over 45 with active COVID-19. CDR3 nucleotides: TGTGCCAGCAGCTTAGGCAGGGCTTCAGATACGCAGTATTTT. It is translated as CASSLGRASDTQYF.